The 9 T cell receptor beta chains below come from one sample, sequenced in a study of Tregs in tolerant kidney transplant recipients. Mixed chimerism was transient after nonmyeloablative marrow transplants from related graft donors. The repertoire was sequenced with immunoSEQ multiplex PCR; TCRdb's copy has only in-frame clones and lacks some. This sample has approximately 82,000 clones, with roughly 93% found just once. This material consisted of CD4+ T cells from blood (PBMCs), taken 12 months after the transplant. All receptors come from a human patient who received a combined kidney and bone marrow transplant. Certain T cells may be donor cells from the graft.

This chain joins TRBV5-1 and TRBJ1-4; maybe TRBD1 (5 bases). CDR3 length equals 14 residues. The V end lost 4 bases, the J end lost 4 bases, and 11 bases lay between the germline ends. From germline, CDR1 is SGHRS and CDR2 YFSETQ. The chain's CDR3 is CASSGMGLNEKLFF. The CDR3 coding sequence is TGCGCCAGCAGCGGGATGGGACTTAATGAAAAACTGTTTTTT. Based on the CDR3 plus reference TRBV5-1 and TRBJ1-4, the full variable domain is KAGVTQTPRYLIKTRGQQVTLSCSPISGHRSVSWYQQTPGQGLQFLFEYFSETQRNKGNFPGRFSGRQFSNSRSEMNVSTLELGDSALYLCASSGMGLNEKLFFGSGTQLSVL.

The V gene is TRBV4-3, the J gene TRBJ2-7; D remains ambiguous. Germline CDR1 is LGHNA and CDR2 is YSLEER. Trimming stripped 0 bases from V and 2 bases from J, with 17 bases between. This CDR3 is 17 amino acids long. CDR3 nucleotide sequence: TGCGCCAGCAGCCAAGATCGAGTATTTCTTCGGGCCTACGAGCAGTACTTC. Translated, it gives CASSQDRVFLRAYEQYF.

This rearrangement joins TRBV5-1 to TRBJ2-1, with 10 bases that match TRBD2. Germline CDR1 SGHRS, CDR2 YFSETQ. There are 15 residues in the CDR3. J was trimmed by 4 bases and V by 1 base; bases with no gene match: 2. The CDR3 protein is CASSLRTSGYNEQFF. In nucleotides, the CDR3 is TGCGCCAGCAGCTTGAGGACTAGCGGTTACAATGAGCAGTTCTTC.

V usage is TRBV18 and J usage is TRBJ1-1, with 7 bases matching TRBD1. This CDR3 contains 14 residues. CDR1 is KGHSH, CDR2 LQKENI, per germline. Unmatched junction bases numbered 9, after V lost 5 bases and J lost 6 bases. Here the CDR3 DNA reads TGTGCCAGCTCAGTAAATTTAGACAGGGCTGAAGCTTTCTTT. Amino acids: CASSVNLDRAEAFF.

This chain joins TRBV18 and TRBJ2-1; maybe TRBD1 (6 bases). Per the germline V gene, CDR1 is KGHSH and CDR2 is LQKENI. The ends were cut back, 1 base at V and 7 bases at J, with 20 bases in the middle. There are 17 residues in the CDR3. The CDR3 region has the DNA TGTGCCAGCTCACCACTACAGCGAGGACAGCGCAGTAATGAGCAGTTCTTC. Translated: CASSPLQRGQRSNEQFF.

The chain uses TRBV5-1 and TRBJ2-3; TRBD1 aligns across 12 bases. Per the germline V gene, CDR1 is SGHRS and CDR2 is YFSETQ. This CDR3 is built from 16 residues. Trimming cost V 1 base and J 4 bases; bases outside gene matches: 4. The CDR3 loop reads CASSLPGTGGADTQYF. CDR3 coding DNA: TGCGCCAGCAGCTTGCCCGGGACAGGGGGCGCAGATACGCAGTATTTT.

The chain uses TRBV13 and TRBJ2-2; D might be TRBD1 (6 bases). This CDR3 contains 16 residues. V lost 5 bases and J lost 4, with 17 bases in between. Germline-derived CDR1 and CDR2 are PRHDT and FYEKMQ (reference sequence). The CDR3 is CASSRLDSWVTGELFF. For the CDR3, the DNA is TGTGCCAGCAGCCGCTTGGACAGCTGGGTCACCGGGGAGCTGTTTTTT.

This clone has only one observation. V gene TRBV10-3 combines with J gene TRBJ2-7, with 9 bases aligning to TRBD1. Unmatched junction bases numbered 8, after V lost 10 bases and J lost 1 base. Germline V CDR1 and CDR2: ENHRY, SYGVKD. The CDR3 runs 14 residues. In DNA form, the CDR3 reads TGTGCCAGCCTACAGGGGGCAGGGTCCTACGAGCAGTACTTC. It specifies CASLQGAGSYEQYF.

The chain carries TRBV5-1 and TRBJ2-7; TRBD1 might be the D (6 bases). Per germline, CDR1 SGHRS and CDR2 YFSETQ. With 5 bases removed from V and 4 bases from J, the gap between germline ends came to 19 bases. CDR3 size: 15 residues. The CDR3 reads CASSFIPGQIYEQYF. CDR3 DNA sequence: TGCGCCAGCAGTTTTATCCCGGGACAAATATACGAGCAGTACTTC.